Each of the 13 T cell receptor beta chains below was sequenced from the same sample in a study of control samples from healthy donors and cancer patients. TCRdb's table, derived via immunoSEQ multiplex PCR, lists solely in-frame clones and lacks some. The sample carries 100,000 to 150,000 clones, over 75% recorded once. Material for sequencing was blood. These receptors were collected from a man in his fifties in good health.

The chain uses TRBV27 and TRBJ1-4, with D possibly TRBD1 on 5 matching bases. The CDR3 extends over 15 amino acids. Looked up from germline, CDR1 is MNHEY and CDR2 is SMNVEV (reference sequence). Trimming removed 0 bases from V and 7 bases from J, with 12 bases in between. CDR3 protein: CASSLSRGGSEKLFF. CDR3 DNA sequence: TGTGCCAGCAGTTTATCGAGGGGAGGGAGTGAAAAACTGTTTTTT.

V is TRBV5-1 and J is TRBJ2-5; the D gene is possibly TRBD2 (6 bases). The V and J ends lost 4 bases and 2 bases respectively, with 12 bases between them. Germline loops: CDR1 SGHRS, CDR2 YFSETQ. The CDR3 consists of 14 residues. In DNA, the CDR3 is TGCGCCAGCAGCGCCGGGACTGCGCAAGAGACCCAGTACTTC. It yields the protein CASSAGTAQETQYF. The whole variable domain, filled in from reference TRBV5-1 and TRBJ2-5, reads KAGVTQTPRYLIKTRGQQVTLSCSPISGHRSVSWYQQTPGQGLQFLFEYFSETQRNKGNFPGRFSGRQFSNSRSEMNVSTLELGDSALYLCASSAGTAQETQYFGPGTRLLVL.

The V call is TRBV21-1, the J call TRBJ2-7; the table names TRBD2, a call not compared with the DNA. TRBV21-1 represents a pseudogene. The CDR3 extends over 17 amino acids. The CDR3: CASSKAPHRGNSYEQYF. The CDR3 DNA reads TGTGCCAGCAGCAAAGCCCCCCACCGGGGAAATTCCTACGAGCAGTACTTC.

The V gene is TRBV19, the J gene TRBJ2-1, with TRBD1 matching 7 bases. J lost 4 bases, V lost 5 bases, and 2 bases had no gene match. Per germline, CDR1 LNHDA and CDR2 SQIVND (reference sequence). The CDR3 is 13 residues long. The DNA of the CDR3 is TGTGCCAGTAGTGCGGACAGGTACAATGAGCAGTTCTTC. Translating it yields CASSADRYNEQFF.

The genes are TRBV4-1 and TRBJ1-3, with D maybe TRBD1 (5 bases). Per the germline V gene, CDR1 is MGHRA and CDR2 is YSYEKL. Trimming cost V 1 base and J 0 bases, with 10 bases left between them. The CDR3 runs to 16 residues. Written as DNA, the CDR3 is TGCGCCAGCAGCCAAGGGTGGGGCGGCTCTGGAAACACCATATATTTT. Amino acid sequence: CASSQGWGGSGNTIYF.

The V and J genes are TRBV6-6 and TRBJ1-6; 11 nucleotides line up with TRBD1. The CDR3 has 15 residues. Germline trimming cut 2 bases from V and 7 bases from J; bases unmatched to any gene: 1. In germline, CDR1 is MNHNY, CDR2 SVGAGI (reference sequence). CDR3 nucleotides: TGTGCCAGCAGTTACGGGACAGGGGGAAATTCACCCCTCCACTTT. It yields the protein CASSYGTGGNSPLHF.

CDR3 bases: TGTGCCAGTAGTGCGGGACAGGGGAGCACTGAAGCTTTCTTT. Protein product: CASSAGQGSTEAFF. The chain couples TRBV19 to TRBJ1-1; 10 nucleotides align to TRBD1. The CDR3 contains 14 residues. Germline-derived CDR1 and CDR2 are LNHDA and SQIVND (reference sequence). J gave up 4 bases and V 5 bases, and 4 bases lay outside the gene matches.

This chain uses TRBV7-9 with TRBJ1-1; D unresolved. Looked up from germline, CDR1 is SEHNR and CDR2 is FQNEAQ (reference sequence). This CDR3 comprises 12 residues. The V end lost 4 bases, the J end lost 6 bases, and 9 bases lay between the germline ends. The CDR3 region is CASSSSSAEAFF. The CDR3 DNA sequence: TGTGCCAGCAGCTCCTCCAGCGCTGAAGCTTTCTTT.

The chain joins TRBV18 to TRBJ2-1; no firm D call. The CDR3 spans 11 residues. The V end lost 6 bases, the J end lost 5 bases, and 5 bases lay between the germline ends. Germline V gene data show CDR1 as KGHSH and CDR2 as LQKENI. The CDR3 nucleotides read TGTGCCAGCTCCCTTGACAATGAGCAGTTCTTC. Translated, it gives CASSLDNEQFF.

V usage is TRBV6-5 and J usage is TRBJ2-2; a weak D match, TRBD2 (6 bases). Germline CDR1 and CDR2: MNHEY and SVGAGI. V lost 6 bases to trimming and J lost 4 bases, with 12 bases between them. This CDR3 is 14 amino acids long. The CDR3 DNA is TGTGCCAGCAGGCGGGATCCTCTCACCGGGGAGCTGTTTTTT. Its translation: CASRRDPLTGELFF.

CDR3 in amino acids: CASSYRGQGSGNTIYF. The CDR3 bases are TGTGCCAGCAGTTACCGAGGACAGGGCTCTGGAAACACCATATATTTT. The V and J genes are TRBV6-5 and TRBJ1-3; 8 bases align to TRBD1. From germline, CDR1 is MNHEY and CDR2 SVGAGI. V lost 2 bases and J lost 0; bases outside the gene matches: 3. The CDR3 sequence is 16 residues long.

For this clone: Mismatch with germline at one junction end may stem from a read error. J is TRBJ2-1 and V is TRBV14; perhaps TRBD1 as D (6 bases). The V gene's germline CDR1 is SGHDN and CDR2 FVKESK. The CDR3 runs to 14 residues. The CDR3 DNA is TGTGCCAGCAGTCAAGACGACAGGAACAATGAGCAGTTCTTC. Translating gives CASSQDDRNNEQFF.

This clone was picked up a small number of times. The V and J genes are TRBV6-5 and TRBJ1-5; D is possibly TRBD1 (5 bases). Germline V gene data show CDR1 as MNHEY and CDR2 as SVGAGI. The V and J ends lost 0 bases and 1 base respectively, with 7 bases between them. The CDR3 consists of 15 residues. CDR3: CASSYSGVSNQPQHF. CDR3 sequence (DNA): TGTGCCAGCAGTTACTCGGGGGTGAGCAATCAGCCCCAGCATTTT.